This TCR beta chain was captured in a study of technical replicates of blood from several donors. From germline, CDR1 is MGHRA and CDR2 YSYEKL. The CDR3 spans 16 residues. With 0 bases removed from V and 5 bases from J, the gap between germline ends came to 14 bases. Repertoires were generated with immunoSEQ multiplex PCR, while TCRdb's copy carries only in-frame clones and drops some. The table lists approximately 70,000 clones, 91% of them singletons. As concerns this clone: The sample has other DNA sequences that encode this CDR3 too.

This chain joins TRBV4-1 and TRBJ1-5; TRBD1 might be the D (5 bases). The specimen was T cells isolated from PBMCs. The sequence was collected from a human donor in good health. Some clones in this sample may be carry-over from other donors' samples. CDR3: CASSQDVGGWDQPQHF. CDR3 sequence (DNA): TGCGCCAGCAGCCAAGATGTCGGGGGTTGGGATCAGCCCCAGCATTTT.